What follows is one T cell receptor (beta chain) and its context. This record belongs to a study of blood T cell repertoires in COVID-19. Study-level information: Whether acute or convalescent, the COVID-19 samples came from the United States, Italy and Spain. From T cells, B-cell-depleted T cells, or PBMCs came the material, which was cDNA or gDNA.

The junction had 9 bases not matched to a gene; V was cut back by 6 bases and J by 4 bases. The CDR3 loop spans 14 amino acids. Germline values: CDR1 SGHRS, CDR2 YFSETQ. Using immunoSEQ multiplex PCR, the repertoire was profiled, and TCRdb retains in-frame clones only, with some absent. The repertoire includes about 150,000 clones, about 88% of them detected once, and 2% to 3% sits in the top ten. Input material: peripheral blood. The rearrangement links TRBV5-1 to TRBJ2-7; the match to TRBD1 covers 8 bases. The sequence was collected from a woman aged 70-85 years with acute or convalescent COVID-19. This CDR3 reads CASNAGQGGYEQYF. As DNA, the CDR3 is TGCGCCAGCAACGCTGGACAGGGTGGTTACGAGCAGTACTTC.